The entry that follows covers one TCR beta chain sequence. Authors' methods: The assay estimated nucleated cells by amplifying reference gene primers. Libraries were prepared by immunoSEQ multiplex PCR; TCRdb keeps only in-frame clonotypes and omits some of them. V, J and clone size are those of that table, while D and trimming were read from the DNA. The data hold about 300,000 clones, with just under 90% observed a single time. The CDR3 loop spans 17 amino acids. With 3 bases removed from V and 7 bases from J, the gap between germline ends came to 24 bases. The V gene's germline CDR1 is MDHEN and CDR2 SYDVKM. The sample belongs to a study of blood T cell repertoires in COVID-19. Study context: There were acute and convalescent COVID-19 samples, and they came from the United States, Italy and Spain.

Participants came from 24 US areas, aged about 18 to 90 years. This chain uses TRBV28 with TRBJ1-2, with D perhaps matching TRBD1 (5 bases). This sequence was found in a woman aged 50 to 60 who had been exposed to COVID-19. Sequencing was performed on PBMCs or T cells enriched from blood (not recorded which). As DNA, the CDR3 is TGTGCCAGCAGTTTCGGGCACGGGACTGCGATTAATCGTGGCTACACCTTC. Translation gives CASSFGHGTAINRGYTF.